The next 23 T cell receptor beta chains were all read from a single sample in a study of neurological immune-mediated disorders. TCRdb passed the 5' RACE reads through MiXCR, listing each CDR3 protein once. This sample yields fewer than 85,000 distinct CDR3 sequences, of which about a sixth are seen a single time; approximately 15% belongs to the top ten. Material for sequencing was PBMCs. Receptors originate from a woman in her thirties or forties in good health.

This clonotype was detected ten times or more. This rearrangement joins TRBV20-1 to TRBJ1-1, with 7 bases lining up with TRBD1. CDR3 size: 13 residues. J was trimmed by 1 base and V by 3 bases; bases with no gene match: 2. The germline V gene has CDR1 DFQATT and CDR2 SNEGSKA (reference sequence). The CDR3 sequence is CSARQGGNTEAFF. The CDR3 DNA follows: TGCAGTGCTAGGCAGGGGGGGAACACTGAAGCTTTCTTT.

There are many counts of this clonotype. The CDR3, as DNA: TGTGCCAGCAGCTCTGGGACAGGGGGACCGGATACGCAGTATTTT. Its translation is CASSSGTGGPDTQYF. This chain joins TRBV5-6 and TRBJ2-3; 11 nucleotides match TRBD1. Germline lookup yields CDR1 SGHDT and CDR2 YYEEEE. Trimming took 3 bases from V and 6 from J; bases not matched to a gene: 6. This CDR3 comprises 15 residues.

There are many counts of this clonotype. The V and J genes are TRBV10-3 and TRBJ2-2; TRBD1 matches at 8 bases. The CDR3 has 16 amino acids. Germline V gives CDR1 ENHRY, CDR2 SYGVKD. V was pared by 2 bases and J by 3 bases, with 5 bases of the junction left unmatched. Here the CDR3 DNA reads TGTGCCATCAGTGAGCCCCAGGGGGCGGACACCGGGGAGCTGTTTTTT. This sequence encodes CAISEPQGADTGELFF.

This clonotype was recorded at least ten times. The chain joins TRBV12-3 or TRBV12-4 to TRBJ1-1; D unresolved. Trimming cost V 7 bases and J 5 bases, with 8 bases left between them. The CDR3 runs 11 residues. CDR3 region: CASNGETEAFF. The CDR3 bases are TGTGCCAGCAATGGTGAAACTGAAGCTTTCTTT.

The chain joins TRBV21-1 to TRBJ2-1. TRBV21-1 is described as a pseudogene. The CDR3 sequence is 12 residues long. CDR3 DNA: TGTGCCGAGAAGCGGGGTAAGCCCAAGCGGTTCTTC. This sequence encodes CAEKRGKPKRFF.

The sample holds a few counts of this clonotype. The genes are TRBV19 and TRBJ2-5, with TRBD1 matching 9 bases. The CDR3 extends over 14 amino acids. CDR1 and CDR2 (germline): LNHDA, SQIVND (reference sequence). V lost 5 bases and J lost 5; bases outside the gene matches: 6. CDR3 bases: TGTGCCAGTAGTCCATACAGGGGGCAGGAGACCCAGTACTTC. It codes for CASSPYRGQETQYF.

This clonotype was counted at least ten times. The rearrangement links TRBV7-8 to TRBJ2-1; the D gene could be TRBD1 or TRBD2 (5 bases each). V was shortened by 5 bases and J by 6 bases, with 20 bases between the two germline ends. This CDR3 has 16 residues. CDR1 is SGHVS, CDR2 FQNEAQ, per germline. The CDR3 region has the DNA TGTGCCAGCAGCGGGGCGGCTCTGTCACGGGGCAATGAGCAGTTCTTC. This gives the protein CASSGAALSRGNEQFF.

This clonotype was detected ten times or more. This chain uses TRBV5-6 with TRBJ2-1, with 9 nucleotides matching TRBD1. The CDR3 spans 18 residues. From germline, CDR1 is SGHDT and CDR2 YYEEEE. The ends lost 4 bases at V and 7 bases at J; junction bases unmatched: 18. CDR3 in amino acids: CASSVIGLGTGHVNEQFF. In DNA form, the CDR3 reads TGTGCCAGCAGCGTTATTGGCTTAGGGACAGGGCACGTAAATGAGCAGTTCTTC.

The chain employs TRBV4-1 and TRBJ2-1, with D unclear. The CDR3 spans 14 residues. V lost 1 base to trimming and J lost 2 bases, with 6 bases between them. The germline gives CDR1 MGHRA, CDR2 YSYEKL. The CDR3 bases are TGCGCCAGCAGCCAAGGTGTTACCTACAATGAGCAGTTCTTC. Encoded protein: CASSQGVTYNEQFF.

The sample holds many counts of this clonotype. The rearrangement joins TRBV20-1 to TRBJ2-3; D might be TRBD1 (5 bases). The germline V and J ends were trimmed by 3 bases and 5 bases, with 18 bases remaining between them. Germline V gene data show CDR1 as DFQATT and CDR2 as SNEGSKA (reference sequence). This CDR3 has 15 amino acids. The CDR3 region has the DNA TGCAGTGCTAGGGGGCTGGGCTTCCCGCAAGATACGCAGTATTTT. This sequence encodes CSARGLGFPQDTQYF.

This clonotype occurred many times. CDR3 sequence (DNA): TGTGCCAGCAGCCCGAGACAGGCTGTTCAGTACTTC. Protein product: CASSPRQAVQYF. The chain recombines TRBV5-8 with TRBJ2-4; TRBD1 might be the D (6 bases). This CDR3 is built from 12 residues. Looked up from germline, CDR1 is SGHTS and CDR2 is YDEGEE. The V end was cut by 4 bases, the J end by 11 bases, with 13 bases between.

V gene TRBV2 combines with J gene TRBJ1-1; 9 bases are a match to TRBD1. This CDR3 region has 13 residues. V lost 5 bases, J lost 7 bases, and 5 bases stayed unmatched. The germline V gene has CDR1 SNHLY and CDR2 FYNNEI. This chain's CDR3 is CASSRGQGGEAFF. CDR3 sequence (DNA): TGTGCCAGCAGTAGGGGACAGGGAGGTGAAGCTTTCTTT.

Ten or more counts support this clonotype. The rearrangement joins TRBV10-3 to TRBJ2-3; D remains ambiguous. This CDR3 is 14 amino acids long. Trimming took off 3 bases at V and 4 bases at J, with 11 bases between the two ends. The germline V gene encodes CDR1 ENHRY and CDR2 SYGVKD. CDR3 bases: TGTGCCATCAGTGACCGAGAGGTGCCAGATACGCAGTATTTT. This encodes CAISDREVPDTQYF.

In its sample, this clonotype was seen a few times. The genes are TRBV12-3 or TRBV12-4 and TRBJ1-1; D is ambiguous. The V gene lost 5 bases and the J gene lost 10 bases, with 14 bases spanning the gap. The length of the CDR3 is 12 residues. The CDR3 reads CASSSGSWGAFF. The CDR3 DNA is TGTGCCAGCAGTAGCGGTTCCTGGGGAGCTTTCTTT.

V gene TRBV7-9 combines with J gene TRBJ2-1, with 7 bases fitting TRBD2. V gave up 1 base and J gave up 8 bases; unmatched junction bases: 8. Germline lookup yields CDR1 SEHNR and CDR2 FQNEAQ (reference sequence). This CDR3 spans 15 amino acids. The DNA of the CDR3 is TGTGCCAGCAGCTTAGAATCTAGCGGTTTGGATGAGCAGTTCTTC. Amino acid sequence: CASSLESSGLDEQFF.

The sample holds many counts of this clonotype. The chain combines TRBV7-8 with TRBJ1-5; TRBD1 is a possible D gene (6 bases). This CDR3 is 15 amino acids long. Germline V gene data show CDR1 as SGHVS and CDR2 as FQNEAQ. The V end was cut by 1 base, the J end by 4 bases, with 11 bases between. The CDR3 DNA reads as TGTGCCAGCAGCTTAGAGTCTGGACAGAATCAGCCCCAGCATTTT. This codes for CASSLESGQNQPQHF.

This clonotype was counted many times. The chain employs TRBV5-1 and TRBJ2-1; 12 bases are a match to TRBD2. The CDR3 has 18 amino acids. The germline gives CDR1 SGHRS, CDR2 YFSETQ. V lost 1 base to trimming and J lost 9 bases; unmatched junction nucleotides: 14. The CDR3 sequence is CASSLRLAGGPVITEQFF. The CDR3 bases are TGCGCCAGCAGCTTGCGGCTAGCGGGGGGGCCGGTTATCACTGAGCAGTTCTTC.

This clonotype was recorded many times. The chain is built from TRBV9 and TRBJ2-5, with D possibly TRBD1 on 5 matching bases. This CDR3 contains 14 residues. The germline gives CDR1 SGDLS, CDR2 YYNGEE. V was cut by 2 bases and J by 2 bases, with 10 bases left in between. Written as DNA, the CDR3 is TGTGCCAGCAGCGTCAGACAGCAACAAGAGACCCAGTACTTC. It codes for CASSVRQQQETQYF.

Ten or more counts support this clonotype. The chain employs TRBV5-1 and TRBJ1-1; D is uncertain. The CDR3 length is 14 residues. Germline V lookup: CDR1 SGHRS, CDR2 YFSETQ. Trimming removed 2 bases from V and 0 bases from J, with 8 bases in between. CDR3 region: CASSFGEVNTEAFF. CDR3 sequence (DNA): TGCGCCAGCAGCTTTGGGGAGGTGAACACTGAAGCTTTCTTT.

This clonotype was observed many times. This chain joins TRBV5-6 and TRBJ2-7; a weak D match, TRBD1 (5 bases). Trimming removed 2 bases at V and 2 bases at J, with 11 bases between. Germline values: CDR1 SGHDT, CDR2 YYEEEE. The CDR3 covers 14 residues. In DNA form, the CDR3 reads TGTGCCAGCAGCTTCTCAGGGTTCCCCTACGAGCAGTACTTC. The encoded protein is CASSFSGFPYEQYF.

This clonotype has only a few counts. The V call is TRBV24-1, the J call TRBJ2-2, with D unclear. CDR3 length equals 15 residues. Per germline, CDR1 KGHDR and CDR2 SFDVKD. V lost 4 bases and J 0 bases, leaving 8 bases between the germline ends. The CDR3 reads CATSEPSANTGELFF. The CDR3 nucleotides read TGTGCCACCAGTGAACCCTCCGCGAACACCGGGGAGCTGTTTTTT.

This clonotype has at least ten counts. The rearrangement uses TRBV20-1 and TRBJ2-7; 11 bases line up with TRBD1. There are 14 residues in the CDR3. Germline V lookup: CDR1 DFQATT, CDR2 SNEGSKA (reference sequence). The ends lost 4 bases at V and 3 bases at J; junction bases unmatched: 5. The CDR3 here is CSAKGTGGNYEQYF. CDR3 coding DNA: TGCAGTGCTAAAGGGACAGGGGGAAACTACGAGCAGTACTTC.

In its sample, this clonotype was seen once. The CDR3 sequence: CASSSYRGDSPLHF. CDR3 nucleotide sequence: TGTGCCAGCAGTTCGTACAGGGGGGATTCACCCCTCCACTTT. The chain combines TRBV12-3 or TRBV12-4 with TRBJ1-6, with TRBD1 matching 8 bases. V was clipped by 4 bases and J by 8 bases; unmatched bases: 4. This CDR3 contains 14 residues.